Below, 2 T cell receptor beta chains from the same sample are listed, as sequenced in a study of blood T cell repertoires in COVID-19. Some clones are missing from TCRdb's copy, which holds only in-frame ones; the method was immunoSEQ multiplex PCR. In the table there are approximately 280,000 clones, about 89% of which are singletons. Sequenced input: PBMCs or T cells enriched from blood (not recorded which). All receptors come from a woman aged 18-29 years who had recovered from COVID-19.

The chain recombines TRBV19 with TRBJ1-5; 10 bases agree with TRBD1. The CDR3 spans 16 residues. V shed 8 bases and J 2 bases; nucleotides not matched to a gene: 9. Germline V gene lookup returns CDR1 LNHDA and CDR2 SQIVND (reference sequence). The CDR3 loop is CASARTGGVGNQPQHF. The CDR3 nucleotides read TGTGCCAGTGCCCGGACAGGGGGAGTAGGCAATCAGCCCCAGCATTTT.

V and J are TRBV15 and TRBJ2-2; 9 nucleotides line up with TRBD2. Unmatched junction bases numbered 12, after V lost 10 bases and J lost 3 bases. Germline V lookup: CDR1 LNHNV, CDR2 YYDKDF (reference sequence). CDR3 length: 16 amino acids. The CDR3 nucleotides are TGTGCCATCTCTCCGCGCGGGAGGGCCGACACCGGGGAGCTGTTTTTT. This translates into CAISPRGRADTGELFF.